These T cell receptor beta chains were read from a single sample in a study of control samples from healthy donors and cancer patients. Libraries were prepared by immunoSEQ multiplex PCR; TCRdb keeps only in-frame clonotypes and omits some of them. The sample contains 100,000 to 150,000 clones, around 92% of which appear only once. Sequencing input: PBMCs. The receptors come from an older man with head and neck cancer. The CDR3 runs from the conserved cysteine through the conserved F or W. D genes are given only for firm matches. Size tells how often a clone was seen (once, few, many) or the class of an expanded clone, and some rows leave it out.

j_call	clone_size	v_call	d_call	cdr3_aa	cdr3_nt
TRBJ2-7	.	TRBV15	.	CATSRGLSYEQYF	TGTGCCACCAGCAGAGGGCTCTCCTACGAGCAGTACTTC
TRBJ2-5	.	TRBV5-6	.	CASSLGAGRVGETQYF	TGTGCCAGCAGCTTGGGGGCTGGCAGGGTGGGAGAGACCCAGTACTTC
TRBJ1-5	.	TRBV3-1/TRBV3-2	.	CASSQVASNQPQHF	TGTGCCAGCAGCCAAGTGGCTAGCAATCAGCCCCAGCATTTT
TRBJ2-7	.	TRBV4-3	TRBD1	CASSQNDREGSYEQYF	TGCGCCAGCAGCCAAAACGACAGGGAAGGATCCTACGAGCAGTACTTC
TRBJ1-1	once	TRBV7-9	.	CASSLALTRNTEAFF	TGTGCCAGCAGCTTAGCTCTGACTAGGAACACTGAAGCTTTCTTT
TRBJ2-5	.	TRBV5-1	TRBD1	CASSWTGGGETQYF	TGCGCCAGCAGCTGGACAGGGGGCGGGGAGACCCAGTACTTC
TRBJ2-7	once	TRBV5-6	.	CASSLAPTTPYEQYF	TGTGCCAGCAGCTTGGCACCAACCACCCCCTACGAGCAGTACTTC
TRBJ2-1	.	TRBV7-9	.	CASSSPFARGNEQFF	TGTGCCAGCAGCTCCCCCTTCGCGAGGGGCAATGAGCAGTTCTTC
TRBJ2-7	.	TRBV19	.	CASADVQPSYEQYF	TGTGCCAGTGCTGACGTACAGCCTTCCTACGAGCAGTACTTC
TRBJ2-2	.	TRBV4-1	TRBD1	CASSQPGTANTGELFF	TGCGCCAGCAGCCAACCCGGGACAGCTAACACCGGGGAGCTGTTTTTT
TRBJ1-4	.	TRBV25-1	.	CASRTPEKLFF	TGTGCCAGCAGGACCCCTGAAAAACTGTTTTTT
TRBJ1-2	once	TRBV5-1	.	CASSPTGTTAYGYTF	TGCGCCAGCAGCCCGACCGGGACTACCGCCTATGGCTACACCTTC
TRBJ2-1	.	TRBV6-5	TRBD1	CASSLADRGLREQFF	TGTGCCAGCAGCTTAGCAGACAGGGGGCTACGTGAGCAGTTCTTC
TRBJ1-6	once	TRBV30	.	CAWTVMGNSPLHF	TGTGCCTGGACAGTGATGGGTAATTCACCCCTCCACTTT
TRBJ2-4	.	TRBV16	.	CASSQSLETSRGAKNIQYF	TGTGCCAGCAGCCAATCATTGGAGACAAGCCGCGGGGCCAAAAACATTCAGTACTTC
TRBJ2-3	.	TRBV3-1/TRBV3-2	TRBD2	CASSPTPQTSGYTDTQYF	TGTGCCAGCAGTCCAACCCCGCAGACTAGCGGATACACAGATACGCAGTATTTT
TRBJ1-6	.	TRBV4-1	.	CASSRPWEESKHF	TGCGCCAGCAGCCGCCCCTGGGAGGAATCTAAACACTTT
TRBJ1-5	.	TRBV7-2	TRBD1	CASAGQGGNQPQHF	TGTGCCAGCGCGGGACAGGGGGGCAATCAGCCCCAGCATTTT
TRBJ2-2	.	TRBV6-5	TRBD1	CASRVTGRTGELFF	TGTGCCAGCAGGGTGACAGGGCGGACCGGGGAGCTGTTTTTT
TRBJ2-7	.	TRBV4-1	TRBD2	CASSLKLAGGSEQYF	TGCGCCAGCAGCCTTAAACTAGCGGGAGGATCCGAGCAGTACTTC
TRBJ2-3	.	TRBV29-1	TRBD2	CSSRTSGRTDTQYF	TGCAGCTCCCGGACTAGCGGGAGGACAGATACGCAGTATTTT
TRBJ2-7	.	TRBV5-1	.	CASSLDGVLRSEQYF	TGCGCCAGCAGCTTGGATGGGGTGTTGAGATCCGAGCAGTACTTC
TRBJ2-5	.	TRBV5-1	.	CASSFRREEKTQYF	TGCGCCAGCAGCTTTCGCAGGGAAGAAAAGACCCAGTACTTC
TRBJ2-7	.	TRBV19	.	CASRKVGLDEQYF	TGTGCCAGTAGAAAAGTGGGACTCGACGAGCAGTACTTC
TRBJ1-5	.	TRBV18	.	CASSQGNQPQHF	TGTGCCAGCTCACAGGGCAATCAGCCCCAGCATTTT
TRBJ1-5	.	TRBV10-2	TRBD1	CASSKTGIYQPQHF	TGCGCCAGCAGCAAGACAGGGATCTATCAGCCCCAGCATTTT
TRBJ2-1	.	TRBV30	.	CAWSVGAANEQFF	TGTGCCTGGAGTGTAGGGGCAGCCAATGAGCAGTTCTTC
TRBJ1-1	.	TRBV18	.	CASSPQGDTEAFF	TGTGCCAGCTCACCACAGGGAGACACTGAAGCTTTCTTT
TRBJ1-6	.	TRBV10-3	.	CAISEWGSRNNSPLHF	TGTGCCATCAGTGAGTGGGGCAGCCGAAATAATTCACCCCTCCACTTT
TRBJ1-2	.	TRBV30	.	CAWTVRGYGYTF	TGTGCCTGGACGGTCCGGGGTTACGGCTACACCTTC
TRBJ2-7	.	TRBV21-1	.	CASSKALRDLYEQYF	TGTGCCAGCAGCAAAGCGCTTCGGGACCTCTACGAGCAGTACTTC
TRBJ2-1	.	TRBV3-1/TRBV3-2	TRBD2	CASSQDNSGIYEQFF	TGTGCCAGCAGCCAAGATAATAGCGGGATCTATGAGCAGTTCTTC
TRBJ1-1	.	TRBV7-9	TRBD1	CASSPQGATNTEAFF	TGTGCCAGCAGCCCACAGGGGGCAACGAACACTGAAGCTTTCTTT
TRBJ2-5	.	TRBV18	.	CASSPQETQYF	TGTGCCAGCTCACCGCAAGAGACCCAGTACTTC
TRBJ2-3	.	TRBV10-2	TRBD2	CASSPFTSVRGTDTQYF	TGCGCCAGCAGTCCGTTTACTAGCGTTAGGGGCACAGATACGCAGTATTTT
TRBJ1-1	.	TRBV10-3	TRBD1	CAISTQGSLISGTEAFF	TGTGCCATCAGCACACAGGGGTCCTTAATTTCAGGAACTGAAGCTTTCTTT
TRBJ2-3	.	TRBV2	TRBD2	CASSLGLAGGSTDTQYF	TGTGCCAGCAGCCTAGGACTAGCGGGAGGGAGCACAGATACGCAGTATTTT
TRBJ2-3	.	TRBV18	.	CASSPPGSTDTQYF	TGTGCCAGCTCACCACCGGGGAGCACAGATACGCAGTATTTT
TRBJ1-6	.	TRBV27	.	CASSLFRAGVSPLHF	TGTGCCAGCAGTTTATTCCGAGCGGGAGTATCACCCCTCCACTTT
TRBJ2-3	.	TRBV12-5	.	CASGPPGGRTDTQYF	TGTGCTAGTGGTCCTCCAGGGGGGAGGACAGATACGCAGTATTTT
TRBJ2-7	.	TRBV5-4	TRBD2	CASSPGLAGVLYF	TGTGCCAGCAGCCCCGGACTAGCGGGAGTCCTGTACTTC
TRBJ2-5	.	TRBV19	.	CASRDGGRETQYF	TGTGCCAGTAGGGACGGCGGACGAGAGACCCAGTACTTC
TRBJ2-7	.	TRBV4-3	.	CASSQDSIGSGSYEQYF	TGCGCCAGCAGCCAAGACTCTATAGGAAGTGGCTCCTACGAGCAGTACTTC
TRBJ2-7	.	TRBV13	TRBD1	CASSSRQGHYEQYF	TGTGCCAGCAGCTCCCGACAGGGGCACTACGAGCAGTACTTC
TRBJ2-2	few	TRBV19	.	CASSIGRGNYGELFF	TGTGCCAGTAGTATAGGGCGGGGCAACTACGGGGAGCTGTTTTTT
TRBJ2-5	.	TRBV21-1	.	CASSKVRCPSYQETQYF	TGTGCCAGCAGCAAAGTCAGGTGCCCCTCGTACCAAGAGACCCAGTACTTC